This entry lists 5 T cell receptor beta chains sequenced from one sample in a study of blood T cell repertoires in COVID-19. Using immunoSEQ multiplex PCR, the repertoire was profiled, and TCRdb retains in-frame clones only, with some absent. This sample has some 100,000 clones, with approximately 91% found just once. The material sequenced was peripheral blood. These receptor sequences come from a man aged 60-69 years with acute or convalescent COVID-19.

This clone was recorded once. The chain recombines TRBV30 with TRBJ2-1; no clear D gene. This CDR3 spans 11 amino acids. Germline CDR1 and CDR2: GTSNPN and SVGIG (reference sequence). V lost 2 bases and J lost 10, with 9 bases in between. As DNA, the CDR3 is TGTGCCTGGAGTCCCTCCGGGGAGCAGTTCTTC. Translating it yields CAWSPSGEQFF.

This clone was observed a few times. The rearrangement joins TRBV6-5 to TRBJ1-2; 7 bases agree with TRBD1. This CDR3 has 15 amino acids. J lost 7 bases, V lost 0 bases, and 8 bases had no gene match. Germline CDR1 MNHEY, CDR2 SVGAGI. CDR3 in amino acids: CASSYSTGALAGYTF. In nucleotides, the CDR3 is TGTGCCAGCAGTTACTCTACAGGGGCTTTGGCTGGCTACACCTTC.

CDR3 amino acids: CASSAGQYSNQPQHF. The CDR3 DNA is TGTGCCAGCAGCGCAGGACAGTATAGCAATCAGCCCCAGCATTTT. The V call is TRBV9, the J call TRBJ1-5; a weak D match, TRBD1 (6 bases). Germline CDR1 reads SGDLS; CDR2 reads YYNGEE. The CDR3 is 15 residues long. V shed 3 bases and J shed 0 bases, with 10 bases lying between them.

The chain recombines TRBV18 with TRBJ2-1; 8 bases align to TRBD2. J lost 2 bases, V lost 3 bases, and 0 bases had no gene match. CDR3 length: 14 amino acids. From germline, CDR1 is KGHSH and CDR2 LQKENI. CDR3 sequence (DNA): TGTGCCAGCTCACCGGGACTAGCCTACAATGAGCAGTTCTTC. Its translation: CASSPGLAYNEQFF. Variable domain in full (rest from reference TRBV18 and TRBJ2-1): NAGVMQNPRHLVRRRGQEARLRCSPMKGHSHVYWYRQLPEEGLKFMVYLQKENIIDESGMPKERFSAEFPKEGPSILRIQQVVRGDSAAYFCASSPGLAYNEQFFGPGTRLTVL.

V gene TRBV7-9 combines with J gene TRBJ1-1; 10 bases map to TRBD1. Unmatched junction bases numbered 12, after V lost 5 bases and J lost 6 bases. Germline assignment: CDR1 SEHNR and CDR2 FQNEAQ (reference sequence). There are 16 residues in the CDR3. The DNA for the CDR3 is TGTGCCAGCAGCCCCAAGGGACAGGGGTTTCTTGCTGAAGCTTTCTTT. Amino acids: CASSPKGQGFLAEAFF.